One T cell receptor (beta chain) is described in this entry. Its antigen remains unknown. This CDR3 has 15 residues. Germline trimming cut 5 bases from V and 0 bases from J; bases unmatched to any gene: 6. CDR1 SGHNT and CDR2 YENEEA come from the germline V gene. This PCR relied on a set of 60 Vbeta primers and 13 Jbeta primers. Method: immunoSEQ multiplex PCR; TCRdb's copy keeps in-frame clones and lacks some. This repertoire shows 200,000 to 250,000 clones, almost 85% found once; its top ten account for over 0.5%. The data are from a study of cytomegalovirus exposure and HLA in healthy donors. Turning to the study itself: The 110 million or so unique TCR beta sequences, from about 179 million T cells, were found by an earlier analysis. Membership in the Caucasian-associated ancestry cluster was found for 75% to 85% of approximately 400 genotyped donors.

Study findings and constraints: Published work reported that the classifier diagnosed cytomegalovirus status with high specificity and sensitivity. The productive fraction for most TCR beta V segments was about 87% or about 30% in an earlier analysis.

This TCR was recovered from a woman aged 40 to 50 in good health and CMV-seronegative. Sequencing input: PBMCs. The chain links TRBV11-3 to TRBJ2-7, with TRBD1 identical over 8 bases. The CDR3 DNA reads as TGTGCCAGCAGCAGGCGACAGGGGCCCTCCTACGAGCAGTACTTC. Residues: CASSRRQGPSYEQYF.